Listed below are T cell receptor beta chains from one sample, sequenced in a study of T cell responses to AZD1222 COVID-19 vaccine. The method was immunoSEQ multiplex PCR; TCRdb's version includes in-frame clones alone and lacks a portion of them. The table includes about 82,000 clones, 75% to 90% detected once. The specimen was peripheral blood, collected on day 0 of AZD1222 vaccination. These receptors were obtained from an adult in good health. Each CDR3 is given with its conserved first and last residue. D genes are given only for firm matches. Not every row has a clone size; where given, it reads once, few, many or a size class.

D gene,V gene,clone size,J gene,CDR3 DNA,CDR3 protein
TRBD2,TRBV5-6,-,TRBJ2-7,TGTGCCAGCAGCTTTGCTCTAGCGGGGGTTTACGAGCAGTACTTC,CASSFALAGVYEQYF
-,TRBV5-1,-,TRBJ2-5,TGCGCCAGCAGCTTGGTGAATACTCTCGGAGAGACCCAGTACTTC,CASSLVNTLGETQYF
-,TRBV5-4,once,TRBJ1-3,TGTGCCAGCAGCCCGGACAGCTTCCAAGCCTCTGGAAACACCATATATTTT,CASSPDSFQASGNTIYF
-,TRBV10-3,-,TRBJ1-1,TGTGCCATCAGTGAGGGGGGCACTGAAGCTTTCTTT,CAISEGGTEAFF
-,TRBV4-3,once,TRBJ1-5,TGCGCCAGCAGCCAAGATCGACGGAGCAATCAGCCCCAGCATTTT,CASSQDRRSNQPQHF
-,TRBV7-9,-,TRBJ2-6,TGTGCCAGCAGCTTAGACCGGGGGCCTGGGGCCAACGTCCTGACTTTC,CASSLDRGPGANVLTF
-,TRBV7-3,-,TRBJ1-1,TGTGCCAGCAGCTTATCCCGGACCACTGAAGCTTTCTTT,CASSLSRTTEAFF
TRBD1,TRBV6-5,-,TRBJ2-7,TGTGCCAGCAGTTACGGGACAGGGGTTTCCTACGAGCAGTACTTC,CASSYGTGVSYEQYF
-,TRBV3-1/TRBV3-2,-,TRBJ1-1,TGTGCCAGCAGCCAATGGGGATCCACTGAAGCTTTCTTT,CASSQWGSTEAFF
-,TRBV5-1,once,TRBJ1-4,TGCGCCAGCAGCTTGGGGTTAGGGGCGAATGAAAAACTGTTTTTT,CASSLGLGANEKLFF
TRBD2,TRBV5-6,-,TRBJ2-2,TGTGCCAGCAGAGCGAGCGGGGGGCCTTACACCGGGGAGCTGTTTTTT,CASRASGGPYTGELFF
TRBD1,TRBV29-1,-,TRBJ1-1,TGCAGCGTTGGGAGGACAGGCGGGAACACTGAAGCTTTCTTT,CSVGRTGGNTEAFF
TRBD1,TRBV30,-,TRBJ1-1,TGTGCCTGGAGTAGATCGACACCGGGACAGGGAAGAACTATGAACACTGAAGCTTTCTTT,CAWSRSTPGQGRTMNTEAFF
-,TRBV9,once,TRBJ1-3,TGTGCCAGCAGCGCTCAGGGAACTGGAAACACCATATATTTT,CASSAQGTGNTIYF
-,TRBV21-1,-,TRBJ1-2,TGTGCCAGCAACATAATGACAGGGGGTCGTGGCTACACCTTC,CASNIMTGGRGYTF
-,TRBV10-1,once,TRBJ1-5,TGCGCCAGCAGTGAAAGGGAGGGTCAGCCCCAGCATTTT,CASSEREGQPQHF
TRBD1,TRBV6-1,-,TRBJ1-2,TGTGCCAGCAGTGAGACCCTCACAGGGGGCGGATCCTATGGCTACACCTTC,CASSETLTGGGSYGYTF
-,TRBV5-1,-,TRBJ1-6,TGCGCCAGCAGCCTGACGGCGATTCCACAGGGATTTTCGCCCCTCCACTTT,CASSLTAIPQGFSPLHF
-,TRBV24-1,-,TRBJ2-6,TGTGCCACAGGCCCACGGGGTTCTGGGGCCAACGTCCTGACTTTC,CATGPRGSGANVLTF
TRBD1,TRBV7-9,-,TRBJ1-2,TGTGCCAGCAGCTTCGGGACAGCCACTAACTATGGCTACACCTTC,CASSFGTATNYGYTF
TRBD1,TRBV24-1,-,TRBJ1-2,TGTGCCACCAGTGATGGGGACAGGGTGGGAGGCTACACCTTC,CATSDGDRVGGYTF
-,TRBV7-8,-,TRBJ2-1,TGTGCCAGCAGCTTAGCCGGGGGACGTCGTAGGGATGAGCAGTTCTTC,CASSLAGGRRRDEQFF
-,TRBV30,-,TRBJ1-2,TGTGCCTGGACCCCTCGGGGGAATTCCTATGGCTACACCTTC,CAWTPRGNSYGYTF
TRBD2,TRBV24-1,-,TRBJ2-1,TGTGCCACTAGCGGGGGGGCACTCAATGAGCAGTTCTTC,CATSGGALNEQFF
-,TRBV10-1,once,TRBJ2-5,TGCGCCAGCAGTGATCGGACCTCCGGGGAGACCCAGTACTTC,CASSDRTSGETQYF
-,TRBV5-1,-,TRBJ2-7,TGCGCCAGCAGCTCGACGGACAGTTACGAGCAGTACTTC,CASSSTDSYEQYF
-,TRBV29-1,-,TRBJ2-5,TGCAGCGTCCCGAGCTCCGAGACCCAGTACTTC,CSVPSSETQYF
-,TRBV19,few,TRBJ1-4,TGTGCCAGTAGTCTCGGGACAAGTGGTGAAAAACTGTTTTTT,CASSLGTSGEKLFF
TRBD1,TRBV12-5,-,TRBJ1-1,TGTGCTAGTAACAGGGGAGAGTACACTGAAGCTTTCTTT,CASNRGEYTEAFF
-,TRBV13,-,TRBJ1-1,TGTGCCAGCAGCTCACCGGGACAACTTACTGAAGCTTTCTTT,CASSSPGQLTEAFF
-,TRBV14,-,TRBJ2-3,TGTGCCAGCAGCCAAGTTTCTTTGATGGGACACTACACAGATACGCAGTATTTT,CASSQVSLMGHYTDTQYF
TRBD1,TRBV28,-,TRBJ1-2,TGTGCCAGCAGTTTATCCGGGACAGGGGGTTATGGCTACACCTTC,CASSLSGTGGYGYTF